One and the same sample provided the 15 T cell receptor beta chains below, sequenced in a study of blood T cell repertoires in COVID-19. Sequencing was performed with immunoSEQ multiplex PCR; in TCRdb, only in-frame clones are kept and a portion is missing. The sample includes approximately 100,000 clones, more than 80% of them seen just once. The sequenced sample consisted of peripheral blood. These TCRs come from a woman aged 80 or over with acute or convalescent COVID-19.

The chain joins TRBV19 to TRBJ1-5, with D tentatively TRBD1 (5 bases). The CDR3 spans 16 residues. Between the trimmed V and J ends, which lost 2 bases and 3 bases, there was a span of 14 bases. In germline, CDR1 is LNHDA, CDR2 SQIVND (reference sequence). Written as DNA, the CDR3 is TGTGCCAGTAGTATAAAATCGCGGGGGAACAATCAGCCCCAGCATTTT. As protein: CASSIKSRGNNQPQHF.

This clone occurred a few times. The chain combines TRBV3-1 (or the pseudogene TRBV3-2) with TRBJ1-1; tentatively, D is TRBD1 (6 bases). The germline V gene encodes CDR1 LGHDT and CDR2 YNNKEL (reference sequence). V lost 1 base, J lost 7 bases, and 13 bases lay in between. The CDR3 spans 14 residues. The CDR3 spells CASSQGVQGFEAFF. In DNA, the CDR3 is TGTGCCAGCAGCCAAGGAGTTCAGGGGTTTGAAGCTTTCTTT.

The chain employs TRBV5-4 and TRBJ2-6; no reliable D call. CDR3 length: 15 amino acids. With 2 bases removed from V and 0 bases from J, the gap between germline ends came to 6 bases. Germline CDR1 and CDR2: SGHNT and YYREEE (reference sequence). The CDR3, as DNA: TGTGCCAGCAGCTTAAGCCACTCTGGGGCCAACGTCCTGACTTTC. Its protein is CASSLSHSGANVLTF. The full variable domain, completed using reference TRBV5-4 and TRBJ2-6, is ETGVTQSPTHLIKTRGQQVTLRCSSQSGHNTVSWYQQALGQGPQFIFQYYREEENGRGNFPPRFSGLQFPNYSSELNVNALELDDSALYLCASSLSHSGANVLTFGAGSRLTVL.

As DNA, the CDR3 is TGTGCCATCAGTGAGTTAGGGGGAAGTCACAATGAGCAGTTCTTC. Translating it yields CAISELGGSHNEQFF. The chain is built from TRBV10-3 and TRBJ2-1; a possible D gene is TRBD1 (6 bases). This CDR3 is 15 amino acids long. Trimming took 1 base from V and 5 from J, leaving 12 bases between them. Germline values: CDR1 ENHRY, CDR2 SYGVKD.

CDR3 in DNA: TGTGCCAGCAGCTCAGGGGTTAGTGAAGCTTTCTTT. It yields the protein CASSSGVSEAFF. The rearrangement links TRBV6-6 to TRBJ1-1; tentative D call: TRBD1 (6 bases). The V and J ends lost 6 bases and 7 bases respectively, with 12 bases between them. The CDR3 has 12 residues. Per the germline V gene, CDR1 is MNHNY and CDR2 is SVGAGI (reference sequence).

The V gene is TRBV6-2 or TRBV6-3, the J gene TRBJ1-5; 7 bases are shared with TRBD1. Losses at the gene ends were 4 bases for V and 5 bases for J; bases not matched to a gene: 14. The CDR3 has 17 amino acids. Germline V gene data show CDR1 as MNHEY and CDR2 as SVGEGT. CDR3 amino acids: CASSSSAGQPADQPQHF. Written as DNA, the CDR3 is TGTGCCAGCAGTTCCAGCGCGGGACAGCCCGCGGATCAGCCCCAGCATTTT.

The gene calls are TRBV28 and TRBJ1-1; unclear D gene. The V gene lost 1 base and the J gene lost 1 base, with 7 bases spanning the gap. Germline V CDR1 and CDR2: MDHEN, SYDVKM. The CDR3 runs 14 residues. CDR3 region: CASSLFGGNTEAFF. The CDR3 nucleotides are TGTGCCAGCAGTTTATTCGGTGGGAACACTGAAGCTTTCTTT. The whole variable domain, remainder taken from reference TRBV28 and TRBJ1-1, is DVKVTQSSRYLVKRTGEKVFLECVQDMDHENMFWYRQDPGLGLRLIYFSYDVKMKEKGDIPEGYSVSREKKERFSLILESASTNQTSMYLCASSLFGGNTEAFFGQGTRLTVV.

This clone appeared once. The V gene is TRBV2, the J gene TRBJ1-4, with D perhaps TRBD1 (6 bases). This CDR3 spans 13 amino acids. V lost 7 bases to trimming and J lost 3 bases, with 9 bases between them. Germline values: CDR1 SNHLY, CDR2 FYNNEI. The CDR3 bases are TGTGCCAGCAAGCGGGGGCCTAATGAAAAACTGTTTTTT. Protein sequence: CASKRGPNEKLFF.

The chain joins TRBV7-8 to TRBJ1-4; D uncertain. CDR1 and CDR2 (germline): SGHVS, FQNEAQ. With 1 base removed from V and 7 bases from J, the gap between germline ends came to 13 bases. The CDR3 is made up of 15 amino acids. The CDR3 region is CASSLGGSWSEKLFF. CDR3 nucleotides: TGTGCCAGCAGCTTAGGCGGCAGCTGGAGTGAAAAACTGTTTTTT.

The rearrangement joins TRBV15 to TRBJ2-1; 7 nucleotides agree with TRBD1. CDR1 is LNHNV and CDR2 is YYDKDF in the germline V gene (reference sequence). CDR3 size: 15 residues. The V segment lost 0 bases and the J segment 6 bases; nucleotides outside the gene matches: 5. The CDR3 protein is CATSREQGIGNEQFF. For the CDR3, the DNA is TGTGCCACCAGCAGAGAACAGGGGATCGGCAATGAGCAGTTCTTC. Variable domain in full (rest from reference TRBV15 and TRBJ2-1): DAMVIQNPRYQVTQFGKPVTLSCSQTLNHNVMYWYQQKSSQAPKLLFHYYDKDFNNEADTPDNFQSRRPNTSFCFLDIRSPGLGDTAMYLCATSREQGIGNEQFFGPGTRLTVL.

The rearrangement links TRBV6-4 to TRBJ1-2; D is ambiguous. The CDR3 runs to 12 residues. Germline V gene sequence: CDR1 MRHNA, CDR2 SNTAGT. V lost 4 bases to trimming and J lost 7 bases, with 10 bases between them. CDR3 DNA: TGTGCCAGCAGTGGGAGGCCTGGTGGCTACACCTTC. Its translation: CASSGRPGGYTF.

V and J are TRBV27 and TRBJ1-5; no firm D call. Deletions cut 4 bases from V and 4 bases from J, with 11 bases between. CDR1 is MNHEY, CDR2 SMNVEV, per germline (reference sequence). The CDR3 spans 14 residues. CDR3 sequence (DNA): TGTGCCAGCAGTTCTCGACAATATAATCAGCCCCAGCATTTT. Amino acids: CASSSRQYNQPQHF.

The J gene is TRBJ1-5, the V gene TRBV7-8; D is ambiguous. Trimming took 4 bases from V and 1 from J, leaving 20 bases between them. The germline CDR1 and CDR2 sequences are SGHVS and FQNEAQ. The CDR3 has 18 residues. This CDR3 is CASSSIRLPRESNQPQHF. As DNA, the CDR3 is TGTGCCAGCAGCTCGATCCGACTCCCCCGGGAAAGCAATCAGCCCCAGCATTTT.

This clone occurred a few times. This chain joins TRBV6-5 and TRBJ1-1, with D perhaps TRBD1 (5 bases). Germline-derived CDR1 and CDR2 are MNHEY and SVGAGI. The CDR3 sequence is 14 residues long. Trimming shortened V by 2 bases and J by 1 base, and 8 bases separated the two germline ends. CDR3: CASSYRTGNTEAFF. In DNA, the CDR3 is TGTGCCAGCAGTTACAGAACAGGGAACACTGAAGCTTTCTTT.

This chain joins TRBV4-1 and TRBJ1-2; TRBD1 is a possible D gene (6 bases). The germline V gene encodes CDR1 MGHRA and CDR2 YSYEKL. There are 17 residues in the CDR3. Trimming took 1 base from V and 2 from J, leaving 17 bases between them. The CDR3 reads CASSQGIKPGQNYGYTF. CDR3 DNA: TGCGCCAGCAGCCAAGGGATCAAGCCGGGACAAAACTATGGCTACACCTTC.